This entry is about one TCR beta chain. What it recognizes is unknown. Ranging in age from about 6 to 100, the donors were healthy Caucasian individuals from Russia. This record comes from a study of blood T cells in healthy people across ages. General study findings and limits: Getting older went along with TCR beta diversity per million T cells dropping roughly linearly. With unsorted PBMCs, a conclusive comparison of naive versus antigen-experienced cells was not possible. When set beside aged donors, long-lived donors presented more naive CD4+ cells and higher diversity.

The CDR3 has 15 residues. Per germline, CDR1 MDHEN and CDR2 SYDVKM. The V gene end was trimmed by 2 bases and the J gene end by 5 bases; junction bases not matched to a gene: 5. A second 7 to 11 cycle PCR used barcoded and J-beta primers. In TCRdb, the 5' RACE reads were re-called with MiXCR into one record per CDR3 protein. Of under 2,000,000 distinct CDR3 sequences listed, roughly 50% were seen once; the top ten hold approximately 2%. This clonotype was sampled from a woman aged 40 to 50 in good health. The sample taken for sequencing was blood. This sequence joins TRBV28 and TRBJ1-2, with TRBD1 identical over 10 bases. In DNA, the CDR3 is TGTGCCAGCAGTTTAAACCCGGGACAGGGGTATGGCTACACCTTC. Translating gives CASSLNPGQGYGYTF.